This TCR beta chain was retrieved from a study of T-cell memory formation after mild COVID-19. Study-level background: In these data, TCR clusters were largely donor specific.

Points from the study as a whole: Some clones that responded turned up in pre-infection memory, which suggests that cross-reactive memory joined in.

Amplification by 5'RACE using constant-segment primers produced TCR alpha and TCR beta cDNA libraries that carried sample barcodes and UMIs. TCRdb reprocessed the 5' RACE reads with MiXCR, giving one entry per CDR3 protein. The sample shows around 180,000 distinct CDR3 sequences, under 20% of them seen only once. Note on this clonotype: No antigen is known for it.

V lost 1 base and J 4 bases, leaving 16 bases between the germline ends. CDR3 size: 16 residues. Germline CDR1 reads SGHRS; CDR2 reads YFSETQ. This rearrangement joins TRBV5-1 to TRBJ2-3, with D possibly called TRBD1 or TRBD2 (6 bases each). The receptor comes from an adult woman who had mild COVID-19 (a few samples of this study predate the infection). Cell type and time point are not known. Sequencing was done on a sample of PBMCs or a T cell subset sorted from them (not recorded which). In nucleotides, the CDR3 is TGCGCCAGCAGCTTGTCCCGCGGGGCAGGGGCAGATACGCAGTATTTT. Protein sequence: CASSLSRGAGADTQYF.